Below, 24 T cell receptor beta chains from the same sample are listed, as sequenced in a study of CD8+ T cells in alopecia areata. RNA extraction and reverse transcription yielded cDNA as sequencing template. Assay used: immunoSEQ multiplex PCR; TCRdb lists only in-frame clones, some missing. Here the sample spans about 190,000 clones, under 80% being singletons. Treatment specified: oral pan-JAK inhibitor, 5-10 mg twice daily. The sequences come from CD4+ T cells sorted from blood, collected around week 50, from a patient treated with tofacitinib. The receptors were sampled from a human donor with alopecia areata.

This chain links TRBV30 with TRBJ1-1; TRBD1 is a possible D gene (5 bases). The ends were cut back, 3 bases at V and 0 bases at J, with 8 bases in the middle. CDR1 GTSNPN and CDR2 SVGIG come from the germline V gene (reference sequence). CDR3 size: 13 residues. CDR3 amino acids: CAWRLTVNTEAFF. For the CDR3, the DNA is TGTGCCTGGAGACTGACAGTGAACACTGAAGCTTTCTTT.

V and J are TRBV25-1 and TRBJ1-2; TRBD1 is a possible D gene (5 bases). The CDR3 is 15 residues long. Trimming took off 1 base at V and 4 bases at J, with 13 bases between the two ends. The V gene's germline CDR1 is MGHDK and CDR2 SYGVNS. This CDR3 is CASSESTTVIYGYTF. The CDR3 DNA follows: TGTGCCAGCAGTGAATCGACGACAGTTATCTATGGCTACACCTTC.

The chain is built from TRBV4-3 and TRBJ1-1; D remains unclear. Germline V gene sequence: CDR1 LGHNA, CDR2 YSLEER. V was cut by 4 bases and J by 9 bases, with 15 bases left in between. The CDR3 is 13 amino acids. CDR3 sequence: CASSPQVAGKAFF. The CDR3 DNA reads as TGCGCCAGCAGCCCCCAGGTGGCTGGGAAAGCTTTCTTT.

The CDR3 loop is CASSQDRGFEAFF. In DNA form, the CDR3 reads TGCGCCAGCAGCCAAGATCGGGGTTTTGAAGCTTTCTTT. This rearrangement joins TRBV4-3 to TRBJ1-1, with D unclear. The V end was cut by 0 bases, the J end by 7 bases, with 9 bases between. The length of the CDR3 is 13 residues. Germline CDR1 reads LGHNA; CDR2 reads YSLEER.

V gene TRBV7-9 combines with J gene TRBJ2-7; 7 bases are a match to TRBD1. Germline assignment: CDR1 SEHNR and CDR2 FQNEAQ (reference sequence). The J segment lost 3 bases and the V segment lost 4 bases, leaving 3 bases of the junction unmatched. CDR3 length: 13 residues. The CDR3: CASSSTGDYEQYF. The CDR3 DNA sequence: TGTGCCAGCAGCTCCACAGGGGACTACGAGCAGTACTTC.

The J gene is TRBJ2-5, the V gene TRBV27, with a weak D call TRBD2 (6 bases). The CDR3 has 14 amino acids. V gave up 6 bases and J gave up 2 bases, with 13 bases separating them. Germline V gene lookup returns CDR1 MNHEY and CDR2 SMNVEV (reference sequence). This chain's CDR3 is CASSAAGRQETQYF. Written as DNA, the CDR3 is TGTGCCAGCAGCGCCGCGGGGCGACAAGAGACCCAGTACTTC.

This clone came up a few times. The sample carries other DNA sequences with the same CDR3. The genes are TRBV29-1 and TRBJ2-3, with a possible D match to TRBD1 (6 bases). The CDR3 has 12 residues. The germline V gene has CDR1 SQVTM and CDR2 ANQGSEA. The V gene lost 6 bases and the J gene lost 6 bases, with 13 bases spanning the gap. CDR3 amino acids: CSVRGGGDTQYF. As DNA, the CDR3 is TGCAGCGTCCGAGGGGGTGGTGATACGCAGTATTTT.

J is TRBJ1-4 and V is TRBV6-5, with D perhaps matching TRBD1 (5 bases). The V and J ends lost 6 bases and 7 bases respectively, with 15 bases between them. Germline V gives CDR1 MNHEY, CDR2 SVGAGI. CDR3 length: 14 residues. In DNA, the CDR3 is TGTGCCAGCAGCCCCGGGACGGCTCGTGAAAAACTGTTTTTT. Protein sequence: CASSPGTAREKLFF.

This clone was seen more than once but under ten times. V gene TRBV29-1 combines with J gene TRBJ1-1; D is possibly TRBD1 (5 bases). The CDR3 covers 12 residues. The germline V gene encodes CDR1 SQVTM and CDR2 ANQGSEA. Trimming stripped 8 bases from V and 2 bases from J, with 12 bases between. Here the CDR3 DNA reads TGCAGCACTCAGAGGACAAACACTGAAGCTTTCTTT. It codes for CSTQRTNTEAFF.

This chain connects TRBV15 to TRBJ2-7, with 9 bases matching TRBD1. CDR3 size: 15 residues. Germline-derived CDR1 and CDR2 are LNHNV and YYDKDF (reference sequence). The ends lost 4 bases at V and 3 bases at J; junction bases unmatched: 7. The CDR3 loop is CATSKQNRGHYEQYF. CDR3 nucleotide sequence: TGTGCCACCAGCAAACAGAACAGGGGGCACTACGAGCAGTACTTC.

This clone was picked up a small number of times. The chain uses TRBV11-3 and TRBJ2-5; 7 bases are a match to TRBD1. Germline trimming cut 5 bases from V and 5 bases from J; bases unmatched to any gene: 5. Per the germline V gene, CDR1 is SGHNT and CDR2 is YENEEA. This CDR3 contains 13 residues. The CDR3 DNA reads as TGTGCCAGCAGCCAGACAGGGTTGGAGACCCAGTACTTC. It specifies CASSQTGLETQYF.

This CDR3 is CASSSDPTGGTFYGYTF. CDR3 in DNA: TGCGCCAGCAGCTCCGATCCTACAGGGGGCACCTTCTATGGCTACACCTTC. The chain links TRBV5-1 to TRBJ1-2; 9 bases agree with TRBD1. With 3 bases clipped from V and 4 bases from J, the junction kept 13 bases outside the gene matches. There are 17 residues in the CDR3. The germline gives CDR1 SGHRS, CDR2 YFSETQ.

The rearrangement joins TRBV30 to TRBJ2-3; 8 nucleotides agree with TRBD2. The germline V gene has CDR1 GTSNPN and CDR2 SVGIG (reference sequence). CDR3 length: 16 amino acids. V was clipped by 2 bases and J by 4 bases; unmatched bases: 11. DNA for the CDR3: TGTGCCTGGAGTCCCATGACGGGGGGGCGGCCAGATACGCAGTATTTT. This gives the protein CAWSPMTGGRPDTQYF.

The chain recombines TRBV15 with TRBJ2-1, with D perhaps TRBD2 (6 bases). Trimming pared 4 bases from V and 2 bases from J, leaving 9 bases between. The CDR3 length is 14 residues. Germline CDR1 and CDR2: LNHNV and YYDKDF (reference sequence). CDR3 sequence: CATSKAGTYNEQFF. In DNA form, the CDR3 reads TGTGCCACCAGCAAGGCGGGGACCTACAATGAGCAGTTCTTC.

This clone was detected ten times or more. This chain links TRBV2 with TRBJ1-1; no clear D. The CDR3 length is 13 residues. The V end was cut by 8 bases, the J end by 0 bases, with 10 bases between. The germline CDR1 and CDR2 sequences are SNHLY and FYNNEI. Written as DNA, the CDR3 is TGTGCCAGCCGGGTCGGTATGAACACTGAAGCTTTCTTT. It specifies CASRVGMNTEAFF.

The chain recombines TRBV2 with TRBJ2-1; 9 bases fit TRBD2. Germline values: CDR1 SNHLY, CDR2 FYNNEI. This CDR3 contains 15 residues. V gave up 6 bases and J gave up 8 bases; unmatched junction bases: 11. CDR3 amino acids: CASRDLAGPRDEQFF. For the CDR3, the DNA is TGTGCCAGCAGGGACCTAGCGGGGCCGAGAGATGAGCAGTTCTTC.

About this clone itself: The sample contains more than one DNA sequence encoding this CDR3. The gene calls are TRBV29-1 and TRBJ2-2; weak D call: TRBD1 (5 bases). Trimming removed 7 bases from V and 8 bases from J, with 17 bases in between. Germline V CDR1 and CDR2: SQVTM, ANQGSEA. This CDR3 spans 13 amino acids. CDR3 amino acids: CSATRALGGELFF. Written as DNA, the CDR3 is TGCAGCGCCACCAGGGCCCTCGGGGGGGAGCTGTTTTTT.

This clone has only a few counts. This chain uses TRBV14 with TRBJ1-2; no clear D gene. Trimming shortened V by 2 bases and J by 5 bases, and 9 bases separated the two germline ends. Per the germline V gene, CDR1 is SGHDN and CDR2 is FVKESK. This CDR3 is 13 amino acids long. The DNA of the CDR3 is TGTGCCAGCAGCCAAAGACCGGGATATGGCTACACCTTC. Residues: CASSQRPGYGYTF.

This chain links TRBV25-1 with TRBJ1-2; D uncertain. Looked up from germline, CDR1 is MGHDK and CDR2 is SYGVNS. This CDR3 comprises 13 residues. Trimming took off 2 bases at V and 6 bases at J, with 10 bases between the two ends. The CDR3 region has the DNA TGTGCCAGCAGTGAACAGAATGGAGATGGCTACACCTTC. It specifies CASSEQNGDGYTF.

The V call is TRBV6-5, the J call TRBJ1-2; the D gene is possibly TRBD1 (5 bases). Looked up from germline, CDR1 is MNHEY and CDR2 is SVGAGI. The CDR3 consists of 14 residues. The V end was cut by 6 bases, the J end by 6 bases, with 17 bases between. CDR3 amino acids: CASRQLTGLDGYTF. In DNA, the CDR3 is TGTGCCAGCAGGCAGCTCACAGGACTGGATGGCTACACCTTC.

The gene calls are TRBV29-1 and TRBJ1-1; weak D call: TRBD1 (5 bases). CDR1 SQVTM and CDR2 ANQGSEA come from the germline V gene. V dropped 6 bases and J dropped 1 base, with 12 bases sitting between them. This CDR3 has 13 residues. CDR3 DNA: TGCAGCGTGGGGGGACTTGCGAACACTGAAGCTTTCTTT. It yields the protein CSVGGLANTEAFF.

This clone was seen a single time. V usage is TRBV29-1 and J usage is TRBJ2-3; D gene ambiguous. V was shortened by 6 bases and J by 3 bases, with 10 bases between the two germline ends. The germline V gene has CDR1 SQVTM and CDR2 ANQGSEA. The CDR3 spans 12 residues. The CDR3 DNA is TGCAGCGTGCATCGCCTTACAGATACGCAGTATTTT. Residues: CSVHRLTDTQYF.

The chain uses TRBV29-1 and TRBJ1-2, with 10 bases lining up with TRBD1. Looked up from germline, CDR1 is SQVTM and CDR2 is ANQGSEA. The CDR3 is 17 residues long. Germline trimming cut 5 bases from V and 0 bases from J; bases unmatched to any gene: 12. CDR3 nucleotide sequence: TGCAGCGTTCGATTCCGGGACAGGGGACTAGCTAACTATGGCTACACCTTC. Translated: CSVRFRDRGLANYGYTF. The entire variable domain, with the rest obtained from reference TRBV29-1 and TRBJ1-2, is as follows: SAVISQKPSRDICQRGTSLTIQCQVDSQVTMMFWYRQQPGQSLTLIATANQGSEATYESGFVIDKFPISRPNLTFSTLTVSNMSPEDSSIYLCSVRFRDRGLANYGYTFGSGTRLTVV.

This clone was found many times. The chain links TRBV30 to TRBJ2-7; D is ambiguous. The V gene lost 0 bases and the J gene lost 3 bases, with 3 bases spanning the gap. The CDR3 is 11 amino acids. Germline loops: CDR1 GTSNPN, CDR2 SVGIG (reference sequence). The CDR3 nucleotides read TGTGCCTGGAGTGTGAACTACGAGCAGTACTTC. Translated: CAWSVNYEQYF.